The present T cell receptor (beta chain) was sequenced within a study of graft-versus-host responses after intestinal transplantation. Germline lookup yields CDR1 SGDLS and CDR2 YYNGEE. Deletions cut 5 bases from V and 5 bases from J, with 7 bases between. The CDR3 loop spans 11 amino acids. This clone was found once. Its target is not known. The table came from immunoSEQ multiplex PCR; TCRdb's copy has only in-frame clones and leaves some out. The profile shows 35,000 to 45,000 clones, approximately 96% of them singletons. The input for sequencing was unstimulated CD8+ T cells sorted from spleen or lymph node cells, taken before transplant. This sequence was found in a human donor who was the organ donor for an intestinal transplant. V gene TRBV9 combines with J gene TRBJ2-5; maybe TRBD2 (6 bases). The CDR3 DNA reads TGTGCCAGCAGTGGGGGGGAGACCCAGTACTTC. The encoded protein is CASSGGETQYF.